This paragraph reports one T cell receptor beta chain. Its antigen is currently unknown. Investigators isolated RNA and reverse transcribed it into cDNA to act as the sequencing template. Repertoires were generated with immunoSEQ multiplex PCR, while TCRdb's copy carries only in-frame clones and drops some. The sample includes approximately 180,000 clones, less than 75% of them seen just once. The treatment denotes: oral pan-JAK inhibitor, 5-10 mg twice daily. Peripheral blood and lesional scalp punch biopsies came from alopecia areata patients. Sorted out of PBMCs were CD4+ T cells and CD8+ T cells. The sample comes from a study of CD8+ T cells in alopecia areata. Findings and limits, study-wide: Resident alphabeta T-cell populations of normal skin are likewise subject to sequencing in scalp samples.

Trimming took 3 bases from V and 3 from J, leaving 6 bases between them. Germline V lookup: CDR1 SEHNR, CDR2 FQNEAQ (reference sequence). This CDR3 contains 12 residues. The specimen was CD4+ T cells sorted from blood, collected at approximately week 60, from a patient treated with tofacitinib. The chain links TRBV7-9 to TRBJ2-7; D is ambiguous. The receptor was isolated from a human donor with alopecia areata. The CDR3 loop is CASSFDNYEQYF. The CDR3 region has the DNA TGTGCCAGCAGCTTTGACAACTACGAGCAGTACTTC. The full variable domain, its missing parts supplied by reference TRBV7-9 and TRBJ2-7, is DTGVSQNPRHKITKRGQNVTFRCDPISEHNRLYWYRQTLGQGPEFLTYFQNEAQLEKSRLLSDRFSAERPKGSFSTLEIQRTEQGDSAMYLCASSFDNYEQYFGPGTRLTVT.